This T cell receptor (beta chain) derives from a study of T-cell reconstitution after alpha-beta-depleted transplantation in children. This CDR3 comprises 13 residues. The germline CDR1 and CDR2 sequences are SGHAT and FQNNGV. The germline V and J ends were trimmed by 1 base and 7 bases, with 10 bases remaining between them. The authors prepared the TCRbeta library with unique molecular identifiers. TCRdb analysed the PCR reads with MiXCR anew, one entry per CDR3 protein. This sample carries over 200,000 distinct CDR3 sequences, about a tenth of them seen once, and the ten largest clones take roughly 6.2%.

The V and J genes are TRBV11-2 and TRBJ1-2, with D hard to call. The sample here was PBMCs from the stem cell graft donor, taken from the stem cell graft. This TCR was sampled from a human donor who donated a stem cell graft to a child with acute lymphoblastic leukemia. CDR3 nucleotide sequence: TGTGCCAGCAGCTTAGGGTATTCTCTTGGCTACACCTTC. Its translation: CASSLGYSLGYTF.